This T cell receptor beta chain came from a study of blood T cell repertoires in COVID-19. Study members were between roughly 18 and 100 years old and lived in 20 to 30 US regions. Two negative PCRs, clearance, or symptom resolution had been documented for recovered Cohort 3 donors. In the source study's methods: Estimated nucleated cell counts came from reference gene primer amplification. Assay: immunoSEQ multiplex PCR; the TCRdb copy retains only in-frame clones and omits some. From that table come the V and J calls and clone size; the DNA was used to work out D and trimming. The repertoire holds 110,000 to 150,000 clones, with around four fifths as singletons. The V and J ends lost 2 bases and 7 bases respectively, with 12 bases between them. The CDR3 runs to 14 residues. The germline V gene encodes CDR1 KGHSH and CDR2 LQKENI.

The source is a woman in her 40s who had recovered from COVID-19. This chain connects TRBV18 to TRBJ2-1, with D perhaps matching TRBD2 (5 bases). The sample taken for sequencing was PBMCs or T cells enriched from blood (not recorded which). The CDR3 is CASSPGSGINEQFF. Written as DNA, the CDR3 is TGTGCCAGCTCACCAGGGTCGGGGATTAATGAGCAGTTCTTC.